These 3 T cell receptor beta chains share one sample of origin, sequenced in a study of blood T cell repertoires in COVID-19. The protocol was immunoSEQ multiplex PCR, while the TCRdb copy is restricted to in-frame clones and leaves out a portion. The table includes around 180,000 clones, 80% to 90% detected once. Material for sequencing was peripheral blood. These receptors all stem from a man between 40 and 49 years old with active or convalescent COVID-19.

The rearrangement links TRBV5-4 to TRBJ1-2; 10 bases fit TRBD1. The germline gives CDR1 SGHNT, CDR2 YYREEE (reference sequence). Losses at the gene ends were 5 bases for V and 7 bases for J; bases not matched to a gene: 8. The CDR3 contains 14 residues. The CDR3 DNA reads TGTGCCAGCAGGCAGACAGGGGGCGACGCTGGCTACACCTTC. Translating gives CASRQTGGDAGYTF.

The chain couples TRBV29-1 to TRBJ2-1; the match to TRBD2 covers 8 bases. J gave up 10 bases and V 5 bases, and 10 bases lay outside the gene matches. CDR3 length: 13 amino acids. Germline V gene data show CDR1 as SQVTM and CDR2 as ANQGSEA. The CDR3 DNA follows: TGCAGCGTTTATAGGACTAGCCCGGGGGAGCAGTTCTTC. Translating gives CSVYRTSPGEQFF.

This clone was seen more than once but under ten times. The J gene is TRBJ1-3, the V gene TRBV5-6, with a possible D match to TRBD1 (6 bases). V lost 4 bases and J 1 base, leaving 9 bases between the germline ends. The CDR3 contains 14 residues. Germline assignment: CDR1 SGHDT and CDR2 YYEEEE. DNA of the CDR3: TGTGCCAGCAGCACCGGGACATCTGGAAACACCATATATTTT. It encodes CASSTGTSGNTIYF. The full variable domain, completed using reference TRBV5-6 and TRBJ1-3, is DAGVTQSPTHLIKTRGQQVTLRCSPKSGHDTVSWYQQALGQGPQFIFQYYEEEERQRGNFPDRFSGHQFPNYSSELNVNALLLGDSALYLCASSTGTSGNTIYFGEGSWLTVV.